This TCR beta chain was obtained from a study of ipilimumab plus nivolumab after autologous stem cell transplantation (dated by TCRdb to about 2021). About the full investigation: The median number of doses that trial patients received was 5 for ipilimumab and roughly 8 for nivolumab. Patients undergoing autologous transplant for high-risk diffuse large B cell lymphoma, mature T cell lymphoma, or multiple myeloma were enrolled in the trial. The intent-to-treat population of the trial was made up of some 36 patients. Both primary refractory and relapsed disease were represented in the DLBCL cohort, where 18-month progression-free survival was approximately 86% and 30%, respectively. Beyond this particular receptor, the publication reports: The authors concluded that combined checkpoint inhibition appeared tolerable when used as consolidation after transplant. The authors stated that profiles of the T cell receptor repertoire, regulatory T cell phenotype and gut microbiota provided a biologic rationale for studying this approach further.

Library creation used the immunoSEQ multiplex PCR assay. TCRdb took this table from immuneACCESS and kept in-frame rearrangements with V and J called. Such tables lack part of the clones; where checked against another copy, unresolved V genes explain under half of the gap, and the rest is unexplained. For this sample there are roughly 86,000 clones; 83% appear just once. Of the sample, 2.2% is held by the ten largest clones. Turning to this clone: Its antigen has not been determined. No base qualities exist here, and no much larger clone lies one base off it.

The germline V gene provides CDR1 MNHNS and CDR2 SASEGT. The junction shows trimming of 5 bases on V and 0 bases on J, and the gene matches do not reach 1 base of it. From cysteine to phenylalanine, the CDR3 is 14 amino acids long. The CDR3 DNA has 42 bases and is translated from base 1. Checkpoint therapy was initiated 14 to 28 days after autologous transplant, and ipilimumab was administered at 1 mg/kg intravenously on day 1 of selected weeks. Nivolumab was administered at 3 mg/kg intravenously on day 1 of weeks 1, 4, 7, 10, and every two weeks through week 26. This was a Phase Ib clinical trial that tested ipilimumab plus nivolumab, given as combined checkpoint inhibition, for consolidation following autologous stem cell transplantation.

Recombination linked TRBV6-1 to TRBJ2-7; TRBD1 agrees with 10 junctional bases. The source material was PBMCs, sampled in a trial of ipilimumab plus nivolumab as post-transplant consolidation. The receptor's source is a male donor with diffuse large B-cell lymphoma. The bases read TGTGCCAGCAGTAGGGACAGGGGCTCCTACGAGCAGTACTTC. This sequence encodes CASSRDRGSYEQYF.